These T cell receptor beta chains were read from a single sample in a study of cytomegalovirus exposure and HLA in healthy donors. The protocol was immunoSEQ multiplex PCR, while the TCRdb copy is restricted to in-frame clones and leaves out a portion. The data show roughly 200,000 clones, roughly 87% seen once. Material for sequencing was PBMCs. These receptor sequences come from a man aged 45-60 years in good health and CMV-seronegative. CDR3s include the opening cysteine and the closing phenylalanine or tryptophan. Fields, in order: V gene, D gene, clone size, J gene, CDR3 DNA, CDR3 protein. The D gene is left open where the match is weak. Size is omitted from some rows. Given values are once, few, many or a class for expanded clones.

v_call: TRBV5-6
d_call: TRBD1
clone_size: NA
j_call: TRBJ1-6
cdr3_nt: TGTGCCAGCACCCGACAGGGGGCGGGTAATTCACCCCTCCACTTT
cdr3_aa: CASTRQGAGNSPLHF

v_call: TRBV7-9
d_call: TRBD1
clone_size: NA
j_call: TRBJ2-5
cdr3_nt: TGTGCCAGCAGCTTGGGGACAGCCCTTCAAGAGACCCAGTACTTC
cdr3_aa: CASSLGTALQETQYF

v_call: TRBV28
d_call: TRBD1
clone_size: once
j_call: TRBJ2-7
cdr3_nt: TGTGCCAGCAGTTTACTAGGCCCCGGACAGGGGACTCCCTACGAGCAGTACTTC
cdr3_aa: CASSLLGPGQGTPYEQYF

v_call: TRBV7-2
d_call: TRBD1
clone_size: NA
j_call: TRBJ2-2
cdr3_nt: TGTGCCAGCAGCTTCGACAGGGGTTGGACCGGGGAGCTGTTTTTT
cdr3_aa: CASSFDRGWTGELFF

v_call: TRBV4-3
d_call: NA
clone_size: NA
j_call: TRBJ1-1
cdr3_nt: TGCGCCAGCAGCCAGGACACTGTAGGAACTGAAGCTTTCTTT
cdr3_aa: CASSQDTVGTEAFF

v_call: TRBV9
d_call: TRBD2
clone_size: NA
j_call: TRBJ2-1
cdr3_nt: TGTGCCAGCAGCGTGGGACTAGAGAACAATGAGCAGTTCTTC
cdr3_aa: CASSVGLENNEQFF

v_call: TRBV7-9
d_call: NA
clone_size: NA
j_call: TRBJ1-1
cdr3_nt: TGTTCCAGCAGCTTGTCTCGGACTAACACTGAAGCTTTCTTT
cdr3_aa: CSSSLSRTNTEAFF

v_call: TRBV6-1
d_call: TRBD2
clone_size: NA
j_call: TRBJ2-3
cdr3_nt: TGTGCCAGCAGTGTGTTTGTAGCGGGGGCAGATACGCAGTATTTT
cdr3_aa: CASSVFVAGADTQYF

v_call: TRBV5-4
d_call: TRBD1
clone_size: few
j_call: TRBJ1-4
cdr3_nt: TGTGCCAGCAGCTTCCGGACAGGGGATAGAGGAAAACTGTTTTTT
cdr3_aa: CASSFRTGDRGKLFF

v_call: TRBV18
d_call: TRBD1
clone_size: NA
j_call: TRBJ1-2
cdr3_nt: TGTGCCAGCTCACCGAGACAGGGGATGACGAACTATGGCTACACCTTC
cdr3_aa: CASSPRQGMTNYGYTF

v_call: TRBV4-2
d_call: NA
clone_size: NA
j_call: TRBJ2-7
cdr3_nt: TGTGCCAGCAGCCGGGGGGGCCCGACCCACGAGCAGTACTTC
cdr3_aa: CASSRGGPTHEQYF

v_call: TRBV4-1
d_call: NA
clone_size: NA
j_call: TRBJ2-4
cdr3_nt: TGCGCCAGCAGCCAAGATCGGGGGGCCATTCCCAAAAACATTCAGTACTTC
cdr3_aa: CASSQDRGAIPKNIQYF

v_call: TRBV11-2
d_call: TRBD2
clone_size: NA
j_call: TRBJ2-1
cdr3_nt: TGTGCCAGCAGCTTGGGACTAGAGGCCAATGAGCAGTTCTTC
cdr3_aa: CASSLGLEANEQFF

v_call: TRBV19
d_call: NA
clone_size: NA
j_call: TRBJ2-5
cdr3_nt: TGTGCCAGTAGTATGCAGGAACAAGAGACCCAGTACTTC
cdr3_aa: CASSMQEQETQYF

v_call: TRBV7-2
d_call: TRBD1
clone_size: NA
j_call: TRBJ2-7
cdr3_nt: TGTGCCAGCAGCTTAGTTGCCCCGGGACAGGGTAACCACGAGCAGTACTTC
cdr3_aa: CASSLVAPGQGNHEQYF

v_call: TRBV2
d_call: NA
clone_size: few
j_call: TRBJ2-5
cdr3_nt: TGTGCCAGCACCGGGACATTAAGCAGCCAAGAGACCCAGTACTTC
cdr3_aa: CASTGTLSSQETQYF

v_call: TRBV7-9
d_call: NA
clone_size: NA
j_call: TRBJ1-6
cdr3_nt: TGTTCCAGCAGCCGCGTGACCACGGGATCACCCCTCCACTTT
cdr3_aa: CSSSRVTTGSPLHF

v_call: TRBV12-5
d_call: NA
clone_size: NA
j_call: TRBJ1-2
cdr3_nt: TGTGCTAGTGGTTTGGTATATTCTGATGGCTACACCTTC
cdr3_aa: CASGLVYSDGYTF

v_call: TRBV6-4
d_call: NA
clone_size: NA
j_call: TRBJ2-2
cdr3_nt: TGTGCCAGCAGTGACTTAAAAACCGGGGAGCTGTTTTTT
cdr3_aa: CASSDLKTGELFF

v_call: TRBV7-2
d_call: TRBD1
clone_size: NA
j_call: TRBJ2-3
cdr3_nt: TGTGCCAGCAGCACCCCGTCCCGGGGACAGGGTTGGTCGGTAGATACGCAGTATTTT
cdr3_aa: CASSTPSRGQGWSVDTQYF

v_call: TRBV28
d_call: NA
clone_size: NA
j_call: TRBJ2-7
cdr3_nt: TGTGCCAGCAGTGGAGGGGGGGAGCCGTCCTACGAGCAGTACTTC
cdr3_aa: CASSGGGEPSYEQYF

v_call: TRBV6-5
d_call: TRBD1
clone_size: NA
j_call: TRBJ2-7
cdr3_nt: TGTGCCAGCAGTTACTCGTGGGACAGCTACGAGCAGTACTTC
cdr3_aa: CASSYSWDSYEQYF

v_call: TRBV6-6
d_call: TRBD2
clone_size: NA
j_call: TRBJ2-4
cdr3_nt: TGTGCCAGCACCGCTAGCGGGAGGGGGGAGAACATTCAGTACTTC
cdr3_aa: CASTASGRGENIQYF

v_call: TRBV28
d_call: NA
clone_size: NA
j_call: TRBJ1-4
cdr3_nt: TGTGCCAGCAGTGCAGCCGGGTCGGCTAATGAAAAACTGTTTTTT
cdr3_aa: CASSAAGSANEKLFF

v_call: TRBV18
d_call: TRBD2
clone_size: once
j_call: TRBJ2-5
cdr3_nt: TGTGCCAGCTCACCACGTCGGGGGGGGGCCCCAGAGACCCAGTACTTC
cdr3_aa: CASSPRRGGAPETQYF

v_call: TRBV4-3
d_call: TRBD1
clone_size: NA
j_call: TRBJ2-5
cdr3_nt: TGCGCCAGCAGCCAACATGGACAGGCTGGGACCCAGTACTTC
cdr3_aa: CASSQHGQAGTQYF

v_call: TRBV7-9
d_call: TRBD1
clone_size: NA
j_call: TRBJ1-2
cdr3_nt: TGTTCCAGCAGCTTAGGTTCAGGGGGCGTTGGCTACACCTTC
cdr3_aa: CSSSLGSGGVGYTF

v_call: TRBV9
d_call: NA
clone_size: NA
j_call: TRBJ2-7
cdr3_nt: TGTGCCAGCAGCGCGTCGGGACACGAAACCTACGAGCAGTACTTC
cdr3_aa: CASSASGHETYEQYF

v_call: TRBV5-4
d_call: TRBD1
clone_size: NA
j_call: TRBJ1-6
cdr3_nt: TGTGCCAGCAGCTTCAACAGGGGCAATAATTCACCCCTCCACTTT
cdr3_aa: CASSFNRGNNSPLHF

v_call: TRBV7-2
d_call: TRBD1
clone_size: NA
j_call: TRBJ2-3
cdr3_nt: TGTGCCAGCAGCTTTTCGGGACAGGGGTTGGATACGCAGTATTTT
cdr3_aa: CASSFSGQGLDTQYF

v_call: TRBV7-3
d_call: NA
clone_size: NA
j_call: TRBJ2-7
cdr3_nt: TGTGCCAGCAGCTTGATCCCAGGGAATTACGAGCAGTACTTC
cdr3_aa: CASSLIPGNYEQYF

v_call: TRBV7-3
d_call: TRBD2
clone_size: NA
j_call: TRBJ2-7
cdr3_nt: TGTGCCAGCAGCATCGGGGGGGCTTCTGAGGAGCAGTACTTC
cdr3_aa: CASSIGGASEEQYF

v_call: TRBV4-3
d_call: TRBD1
clone_size: NA
j_call: TRBJ1-4
cdr3_nt: TGCGCCAGCAGCCAAGAGGGGTTGGTGGGACAGAGTAATGAAAAACTGTTTTTT
cdr3_aa: CASSQEGLVGQSNEKLFF

v_call: TRBV13
d_call: NA
clone_size: NA
j_call: TRBJ2-1
cdr3_nt: TGTGCCAGCAGCTTAGGTAGGAGGTGGTTCTTC
cdr3_aa: CASSLGRRWFF

v_call: TRBV5-6
d_call: NA
clone_size: NA
j_call: TRBJ2-6
cdr3_nt: TGTGCCAGCAGCTTGGGCAGGAAATACCCATCCGGGGCCAACGTCCTGACTTTC
cdr3_aa: CASSLGRKYPSGANVLTF

v_call: TRBV11-2
d_call: NA
clone_size: NA
j_call: TRBJ2-7
cdr3_nt: TGTGCCAGCAGCGGAGTGAGGGAGCCTTCCCTCTACGAGCAGTACTTC
cdr3_aa: CASSGVREPSLYEQYF

v_call: TRBV6-5
d_call: TRBD1
clone_size: NA
j_call: TRBJ2-7
cdr3_nt: TGTGCCAGCAGTGGGACAGGGACTGGTGAGCAGTACTTC
cdr3_aa: CASSGTGTGEQYF

v_call: TRBV7-2
d_call: TRBD1
clone_size: NA
j_call: TRBJ1-1
cdr3_nt: TGTGCCAGCAGAGGGACAGGGGGCCGCACTGAAGCTTTCTTT
cdr3_aa: CASRGTGGRTEAFF

v_call: TRBV19
d_call: TRBD1
clone_size: NA
j_call: TRBJ1-2
cdr3_nt: TGTGCCAGTAGTACTCGGACAGGGCAGGACTACACCTTC
cdr3_aa: CASSTRTGQDYTF

v_call: TRBV6-5
d_call: TRBD1
clone_size: once
j_call: TRBJ2-7
cdr3_nt: TGTGCCAGCAGGACAGGGGGCTACGAGCAGTACTTC
cdr3_aa: CASRTGGYEQYF

v_call: TRBV28
d_call: NA
clone_size: NA
j_call: TRBJ2-7
cdr3_nt: TGTGCCAGCACTCTACGGTCCTCCTACGAGCAGTACTTC
cdr3_aa: CASTLRSSYEQYF

v_call: TRBV27
d_call: TRBD2
clone_size: NA
j_call: TRBJ2-1
cdr3_nt: TGTGCCAGCACCAGGACTAGCGGGCCGGCAGATGAGCAGTTCTTC
cdr3_aa: CASTRTSGPADEQFF

v_call: TRBV9
d_call: TRBD2
clone_size: NA
j_call: TRBJ2-3
cdr3_nt: TGTGCCAGCAGCGTAGTCCTAGCGGGAGCCACAGATACGCAGTATTTT
cdr3_aa: CASSVVLAGATDTQYF

v_call: TRBV6-5
d_call: TRBD1
clone_size: NA
j_call: TRBJ1-2
cdr3_nt: TGTGCCAGCAGTTACCGCGGACAGGGGGCTGGTGGCTACACCTTC
cdr3_aa: CASSYRGQGAGGYTF

v_call: TRBV5-1
d_call: TRBD1
clone_size: few
j_call: TRBJ2-1
cdr3_nt: TGCGCCAGCAGCTTGAGGTTGGGGACAGGGGGAGAGCAGTTCTTC
cdr3_aa: CASSLRLGTGGEQFF

v_call: TRBV5-5
d_call: TRBD2
clone_size: few
j_call: TRBJ2-7
cdr3_nt: TGTGCCAGCAGCTTAAAAGGACTAGCGGGGGACTACGAGCAGTACTTC
cdr3_aa: CASSLKGLAGDYEQYF

v_call: TRBV19
d_call: NA
clone_size: once
j_call: TRBJ2-7
cdr3_nt: TGTGCCAGTAGGATACAGGACTACGAGCAGTACTTC
cdr3_aa: CASRIQDYEQYF

v_call: TRBV7-2
d_call: TRBD1
clone_size: NA
j_call: TRBJ2-2
cdr3_nt: TGTGCCAGCAGCCGGGACAGGGTCGAGCGAAAGGGTAGCACCGGGGAGCTGTTTTTT
cdr3_aa: CASSRDRVERKGSTGELFF

v_call: TRBV5-6
d_call: NA
clone_size: NA
j_call: TRBJ2-2
cdr3_nt: TGTGCCAGCAGCTTGTTGTTAGCTTCGAACACCGGGGAGCTGTTTTTT
cdr3_aa: CASSLLLASNTGELFF

v_call: TRBV6-5
d_call: NA
clone_size: NA
j_call: TRBJ1-6
cdr3_nt: TGTGCCAGCGCGCGTCATAATTCACCCCTCCACTTT
cdr3_aa: CASARHNSPLHF